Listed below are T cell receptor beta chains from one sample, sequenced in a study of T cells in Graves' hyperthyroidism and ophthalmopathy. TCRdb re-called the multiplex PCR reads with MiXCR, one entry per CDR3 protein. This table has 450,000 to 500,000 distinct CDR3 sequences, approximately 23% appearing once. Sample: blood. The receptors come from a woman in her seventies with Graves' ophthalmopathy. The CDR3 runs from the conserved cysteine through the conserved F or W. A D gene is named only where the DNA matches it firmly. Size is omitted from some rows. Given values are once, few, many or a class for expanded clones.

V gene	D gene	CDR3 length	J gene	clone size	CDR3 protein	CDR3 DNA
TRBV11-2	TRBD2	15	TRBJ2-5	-	CASSFRAGVLETQYF	TGTGCCAGCAGCTTCAGAGCGGGAGTTTTAGAGACCCAGTACTTC
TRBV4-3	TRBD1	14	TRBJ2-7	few	CASSRRQGTNEQYF	TGCGCCAGCAGCCGCAGACAGGGAACCAACGAGCAGTACTTC
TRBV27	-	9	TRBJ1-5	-	CAPAGPQHF	TGTGCCCCGGCAGGCCCCCAGCATTTT
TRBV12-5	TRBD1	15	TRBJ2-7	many	CASGSSDRGLYEQYF	TGTGCTAGTGGTTCAAGCGACAGGGGGCTTTACGAGCAGTACTTC
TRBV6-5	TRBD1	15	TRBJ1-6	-	CASSYLGQDNSPLHF	TGTGCCAGCAGTTACCTGGGACAGGATAATTCACCCCTCCACTTT
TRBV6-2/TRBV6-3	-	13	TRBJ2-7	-	CASSYHPDLGQYF	TGTGCCAGCAGTTACCACCCGGATTTGGGGCAGTACTTC
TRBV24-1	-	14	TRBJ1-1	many	CATSQGPLNTEAFF	TGTGCCACATCCCAGGGACCGCTGAACACTGAAGCTTTCTTT
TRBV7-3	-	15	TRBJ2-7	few	CASSLNREPENEQYF	TGTGCCAGCAGCTTAAATAGGGAGCCGGAGAACGAGCAGTACTTC
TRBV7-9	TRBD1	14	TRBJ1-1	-	CASSPGGGQGAAFF	TGTGCCAGCAGCCCAGGGGGCGGACAGGGAGCAGCTTTCTTT
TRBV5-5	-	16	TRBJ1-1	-	CASSLALGGGEDRAFF	TGTGCCAGCAGCTTGGCTCTTGGCGGGGGCGAGGATCGAGCTTTCTTT
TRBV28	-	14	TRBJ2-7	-	CASSLERVNYEQYF	TGTGCCAGCAGTTTAGAAAGGGTTAACTACGAGCAGTACTTC
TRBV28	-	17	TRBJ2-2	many	CASSLRAGLVNTGELFF	TGTGCCAGCAGTTTGCGGGCAGGATTAGTGAACACCGGGGAGCTGTTTTTT
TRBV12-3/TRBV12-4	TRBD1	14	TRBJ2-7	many	CASTPGAGGYEQYF	TGTGCCAGCACCCCCGGGGCAGGGGGTTACGAGCAGTACTTC
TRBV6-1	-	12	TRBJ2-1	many	CASSVTYNEQFF	TGTGCCAGCAGTGTTACCTACAATGAGCAGTTCTTC
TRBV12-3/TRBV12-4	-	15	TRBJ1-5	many	CASSSDGSLNQPQHF	TGTGCCAGCAGTTCTGACGGGTCCCTCAATCAGCCCCAGCATTTT
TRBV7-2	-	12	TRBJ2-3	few	CASSLEGYTQYF	TGTGCCAGCAGCTTAGAGGGCTACACGCAGTATTTT
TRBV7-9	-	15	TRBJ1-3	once	CASSSRTVSGNTIYF	TGTGCCAGCAGCTCCCGGACAGTCTCTGGAAACACCATATATTTT
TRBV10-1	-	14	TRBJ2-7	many	CASSRTASSYEQYF	TGCGCCAGCAGCAGGACAGCAAGCTCCTACGAGCAGTACTTC
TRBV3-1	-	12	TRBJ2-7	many	CASSQVGYEQYF	TGTGCCAGCAGCCAGGTCGGCTACGAGCAGTACTTC
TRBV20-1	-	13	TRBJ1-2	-	CSARDVGHYGYTF	TGCAGTGCTAGAGACGTGGGCCACTATGGCTACACCTTC
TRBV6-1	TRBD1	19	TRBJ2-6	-	CASTLIRGQALSGANVLTF	TGTGCCAGCACCCTTATACGGGGACAGGCCCTCTCTGGGGCCAACGTCCTGACTTTC
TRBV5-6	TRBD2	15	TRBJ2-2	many	CASSPTSGYTGELFF	TGTGCCAGCAGCCCGACTAGCGGCTACACCGGGGAGCTGTTTTTT
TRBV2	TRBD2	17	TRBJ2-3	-	CASSGGTSGDNTDTQYF	TGTGCCAGCAGTGGTGGGACTAGCGGGGACAACACAGATACGCAGTATTTT
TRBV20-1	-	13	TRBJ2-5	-	CSARKGNQETQYF	TGCAGTGCTAGAAAAGGGAACCAAGAGACCCAGTACTTC
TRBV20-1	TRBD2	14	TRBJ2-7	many	CSARPAGAIYEQYF	TGCAGTGCTAGGCCAGCGGGAGCCATCTACGAGCAGTACTTC
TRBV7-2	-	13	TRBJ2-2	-	CASSLEGGGELFF	TGTGCCAGCAGCTTAGAGGGGGGCGGGGAGCTGTTTTTT
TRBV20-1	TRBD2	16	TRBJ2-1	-	CSASFPLPSGTPTQFF	TGCAGTGCTAGTTTCCCCCTCCCTAGCGGGACCCCAACCCAGTTCTTC
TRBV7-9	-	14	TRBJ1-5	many	CASSNTVGDQPQHF	TGTGCCAGCAGCAATACGGTCGGTGATCAGCCCCAGCATTTT
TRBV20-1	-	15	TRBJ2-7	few	CSAVKGGGSGYEQYF	TGCAGTGCTGTAAAAGGCGGAGGGTCGGGGTACGAGCAGTACTTC
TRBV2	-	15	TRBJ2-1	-	CASSAAGSVYNEQFF	TGTGCCAGCAGCGCCGCAGGGTCGGTTTACAATGAGCAGTTCTTC
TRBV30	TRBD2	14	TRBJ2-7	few	CAWNRLAGDHEQYF	TGTGCCTGGAACCGACTAGCGGGAGACCACGAGCAGTACTTC
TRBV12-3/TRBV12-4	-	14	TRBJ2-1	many	CASSLGVRYNEQFF	TGTGCCAGCAGTTTAGGGGTAAGATACAATGAGCAGTTCTTC
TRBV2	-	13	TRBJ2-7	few	CASSEFIGYEQYF	TGTGCCAGCAGTGAATTCATCGGCTACGAGCAGTACTTC
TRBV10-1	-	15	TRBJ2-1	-	CASSESQGRADEQFF	TGCGCCAGCAGTGAGTCCCAGGGACGAGCCGATGAGCAGTTCTTC
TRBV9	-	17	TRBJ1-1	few	CASSTYPHQGRNTEAFF	TGTGCCAGCAGCACCTACCCCCACCAGGGTCGGAACACTGAAGCTTTCTTT
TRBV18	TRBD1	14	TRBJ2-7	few	CASSQLDRSYEQYF	TGTGCCAGCTCACAGCTGGACAGGTCCTACGAGCAGTACTTC
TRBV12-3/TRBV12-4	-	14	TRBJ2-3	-	CASSQARGYDTQYF	TGTGCCAGCAGCCAAGCCCGGGGGTATGATACGCAGTATTTT
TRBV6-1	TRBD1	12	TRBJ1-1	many	CASGQGAAEAFF	TGTGCCAGCGGGCAGGGGGCCGCTGAAGCTTTCTTT
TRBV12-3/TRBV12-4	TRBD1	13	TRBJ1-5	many	CASSQGNGQPQHF	TGTGCCAGCTCACAGGGGAACGGCCAGCCCCAGCATTTT
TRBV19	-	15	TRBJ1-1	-	CASSIGNIANTEAFF	TGTGCCAGTAGTATAGGGAACATCGCGAACACTGAAGCTTTCTTT
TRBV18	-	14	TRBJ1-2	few	CASSPPPPNYGYTF	TGTGCCAGCTCACCACCCCCGCCTAACTATGGCTACACCTTC
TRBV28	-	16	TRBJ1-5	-	CASSPSLGGGNQPQHF	TGTGCCAGCAGTCCTAGCCTAGGAGGTGGCAATCAGCCCCAGCATTTT
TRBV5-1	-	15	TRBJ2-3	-	CASSLQVASPNTQYF	TGCGCCAGCAGCTTGCAGGTGGCATCCCCGAATACGCAGTATTTT
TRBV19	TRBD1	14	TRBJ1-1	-	CASSMPTGPTEAFF	TGTGCCAGTAGTATGCCGACAGGGCCAACTGAAGCTTTCTTT
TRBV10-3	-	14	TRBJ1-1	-	CAISESQGYTEAFF	TGTGCCATCAGTGAGTCTCAGGGATACACTGAAGCTTTCTTT
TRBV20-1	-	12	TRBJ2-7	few	CSAGWASHEQYF	TGCAGTGCGGGCTGGGCCAGCCACGAGCAGTACTTC
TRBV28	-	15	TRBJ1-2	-	CASSLGGEGNYGYTF	TGTGCCAGCAGTTTAGGGGGGGAGGGTAACTATGGCTACACCTTC
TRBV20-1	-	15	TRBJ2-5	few	CSARVAGIVGETQYF	TGCAGTGCTAGAGTTGCAGGGATAGTTGGAGAGACCCAGTACTTC
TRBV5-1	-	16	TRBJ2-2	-	CASSTSLGGNTGELFF	TGCGCCAGCAGCACCAGCCTAGGGGGGAACACCGGGGAGCTGTTTTTT
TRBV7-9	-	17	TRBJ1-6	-	CASSLAERDSYNSPLHF	TGTGCCAGCAGCTTAGCGGAAAGGGACTCCTATAATTCACCCCTCCACTTT
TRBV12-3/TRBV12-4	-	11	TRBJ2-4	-	CASSLADIQYF	TGTGCCAGCAGTCTTGCAGACATTCAGTACTTC
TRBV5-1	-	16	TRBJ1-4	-	CASTRTVSGSNEKLFF	TGCGCCAGCACAAGGACAGTTTCAGGGTCTAATGAAAAACTGTTTTTT
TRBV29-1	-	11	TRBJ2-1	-	CSVEGRNEQFF	TGCAGCGTTGAGGGGCGCAATGAGCAGTTCTTC
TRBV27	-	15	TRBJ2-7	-	CASSSTTGSEYEQYF	TGTGCCAGCAGTTCCACTACCGGGAGTGAGTACGAGCAGTACTTC
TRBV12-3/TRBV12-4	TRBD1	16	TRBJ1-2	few	CASSFGPTGVDYGYTF	TGTGCCAGCAGTTTTGGGCCGACAGGGGTTGACTATGGCTACACCTTC